This is a list of T cell receptor beta chains from one sample in a study of control samples from healthy donors and cancer patients. TCRdb's table, derived via immunoSEQ multiplex PCR, lists solely in-frame clones and lacks some. The sample yields approximately 97,000 clones, around 81% seen once. The sequencing input was blood. Receptors were obtained from a man under 40 in good health. Both conserved end residues are part of each CDR3. The D gene is left open where the match is weak. A clone size is listed for some rows: how often the clone was seen (once, few, many), or a class if it is expanded.

abundance	d_gene	j_gene	v_gene	CDR3nt	CDR3aa
-	TRBD1	TRBJ2-7	TRBV11-3	TGTGCCAGCAGCTTAGGCGGACAGGTCTACGAGCAGTACTTC	CASSLGGQVYEQYF
few	TRBD2	TRBJ2-1	TRBV7-8	TGTGCCAGCAGCTTTGACGCGGGGGGGCCCTACAATGAGCAGTTCTTC	CASSFDAGGPYNEQFF
-	TRBD1	TRBJ2-1	TRBV9	TGTGCCAGCAGCGCTCTGGCAGGGGGATCCTACAATGAGCAGTTCTTC	CASSALAGGSYNEQFF
few	-	TRBJ2-3	TRBV6-2/TRBV6-3	TGTGCCAGCAGTTACTATCAGGGGAACACAGATACGCAGTATTTT	CASSYYQGNTDTQYF
few	TRBD1	TRBJ1-2	TRBV19	TGTGCCAGCCTCAGGGGGCGCGGCTATGGCTACACCTTC	CASLRGRGYGYTF
-	-	TRBJ2-7	TRBV11-2	TGTGCCAGCAGCCCAGGGGGGTCGAGGGAGCAGTACTTC	CASSPGGSREQYF
-	-	TRBJ2-3	TRBV15	TGTGCCACCAGCCCTGGGGGAGATACGCAGTATTTT	CATSPGGDTQYF
-	-	TRBJ2-5	TRBV14	TGTGCCAGCAGCCATCTCCAGGAGACCCAGTACTTC	CASSHLQETQYF
once	-	TRBJ1-1	TRBV12-1	TGTGCCAGCAGCTTCGGAGGGTGGGGGCTCAACACTGAAGCTTTCTTT	CASSFGGWGLNTEAFF
-	TRBD1	TRBJ1-5	TRBV5-5	TGTGCCAGCAGCTTGGGGGGACAGAGCAATCAGCCCCAGCATTTT	CASSLGGQSNQPQHF
-	-	TRBJ2-6	TRBV5-1	TGCGCCAGCAGCGACGGGACCTCTGGGGCCAACGTCCTGACTTTC	CASSDGTSGANVLTF
-	TRBD2	TRBJ2-1	TRBV18	TGTGCCAGCTCACCTCGGGGGGACCCCTACAATGAGCAGTTCTTC	CASSPRGDPYNEQFF
-	-	TRBJ1-2	TRBV6-5	TGTGCCAGCAAGGGTTCTGGCGGCTACACCTTC	CASKGSGGYTF
-	-	TRBJ1-1	TRBV5-1	TGCGCCAGCAGCTTGGTTGGCAGGGGAGAGACTGAAGCTTTCTTT	CASSLVGRGETEAFF
few	-	TRBJ2-5	TRBV20-1	TGCAGTGCTAAGGGGCAAGAGACCCAGTACTTC	CSAKGQETQYF
-	-	TRBJ2-3	TRBV19	TGTGCCAGTAGTATCCGTCACGGAACAGATACGCAGTATTTT	CASSIRHGTDTQYF
-	-	TRBJ2-7	TRBV11-1	TGTGCCAGCAGGGACACCTCCTACGAGCAGTACTTC	CASRDTSYEQYF
-	TRBD1	TRBJ2-2	TRBV2	TGTGCCAGCAGGGGGACAGGGGACACCGGGGAGCTGTTTTTT	CASRGTGDTGELFF
-	-	TRBJ2-2	TRBV9	TGTGCCAGCAGCCCCCCCCGGCGGGACACCGGGGAGCTGTTTTTT	CASSPPRRDTGELFF
-	-	TRBJ1-5	TRBV12-3/TRBV12-4	TGTGCCAGCAGTTTAAAGGAGGGGACGCCCCAGCATTTT	CASSLKEGTPQHF
-	-	TRBJ2-6	TRBV19	TGTGCCAGTAGTATCGAGCCCGGGGGTCACTCTGGGGCCAACGTCCTGACTTTC	CASSIEPGGHSGANVLTF
-	-	TRBJ1-2	TRBV6-5	TGTGCCAGCAGTTACAGCGGCACGAACTATGGCTACACCTTC	CASSYSGTNYGYTF
once	-	TRBJ1-1	TRBV28	TGTGCCAGCAGGGGACCCAACACCGGCCTTGAAGCTTTCTTT	CASRGPNTGLEAFF
-	-	TRBJ2-6	TRBV5-6	TGTGCCAGCAGCTTGGGGGGACCTGGGGCCAACGTCCTGACTTTC	CASSLGGPGANVLTF
-	-	TRBJ1-3	TRBV28	TGTGCCAGCAGTTTATTGGGTCGGGTTGGAAACACCATATATTTT	CASSLLGRVGNTIYF
once	-	TRBJ1-1	TRBV29-1	TGCAGCGCGGGGGGCAGGGGCGGGAACACTGAAGCTTTCTTT	CSAGGRGGNTEAFF
-	TRBD1	TRBJ1-2	TRBV6-6	TGTGCCAGCAGAACCGGGACAGTTACTCTTGGGGCGGGCTACACCTTC	CASRTGTVTLGAGYTF
-	-	TRBJ1-4	TRBV14	TGTGCCAGCAGCCAAACCCGGGACGTTGATGAAAAACTGTTTTTT	CASSQTRDVDEKLFF
-	-	TRBJ2-5	TRBV5-1	TGCGCCAGCAGCTTGGCGCGCCAAGAGACCCAGTACTTC	CASSLARQETQYF
few	-	TRBJ1-6	TRBV6-5	TGTGCCAGCAGTTTCGACGGGGATAATTCACCCCTCCACTTT	CASSFDGDNSPLHF
-	-	TRBJ1-2	TRBV10-3	TGTGCCATCAGTGAGTCGGGGGGGCAGGGAACCTATGGCTACACCTTC	CAISESGGQGTYGYTF
-	-	TRBJ1-3	TRBV11-2	TGTGCCAGCAGCTTAATCCAGGTCGGTTCTGGAAACACCATATATTTT	CASSLIQVGSGNTIYF
-	-	TRBJ1-6	TRBV3-1/TRBV3-2	TGTGCCAGCAGCCAAGATCTTGGGAATTCACCCCTCCACTTT	CASSQDLGNSPLHF
-	-	TRBJ1-1	TRBV15	TGTGCCACGAAGACGGGATTGAACACTGAAGCTTTCTTT	CATKTGLNTEAFF
-	-	TRBJ1-2	TRBV10-3	TGTGCCATCAGTGAGGCGGACAGAGCCGAGGCTAACTATGGCTACACCTTC	CAISEADRAEANYGYTF
-	-	TRBJ2-7	TRBV10-1	TGCGCCAGCAGTGAGGGAACCCTGGAAAGCTCCTACGAGCAGTACTTC	CASSEGTLESSYEQYF
-	-	TRBJ1-6	TRBV27	TGTGCCAGCAGTTTAATCCAATCGGGTTATTATAATTCACCCCTCCACTTT	CASSLIQSGYYNSPLHF
-	-	TRBJ1-1	TRBV3-1/TRBV3-2	TGTGCCAGCAGCCAGGGGCGGAACACTGAAGCTTTCTTT	CASSQGRNTEAFF